This TCR beta chain was profiled in a study of cytomegalovirus exposure and HLA in healthy donors (TCRdb year 2017). Describing the broader study: An earlier analysis of more than 550 of the donors reported 250 to 300 Gb of sequence data and about 120 million unique TCR beta sequences obtained from approximately 180 million T cells. Around 300 gigabases of sequencing data and approximately 84 million unique TCR sequences were included in an early release covering 550 to 650 HLA-typed donors. Of the roughly 430 genotyped donors, approximately 83% fell in the genetic ancestry cluster associated with self-reported Caucasian donors. The aim of the study was to test whether cataloging public T cell receptors could identify signatures of past pathogen exposure. The study used immunosequencing to profile the T cell repertoires of 666 subjects and linked those repertoires to cytomegalovirus serostatus. In addition to the first cohort of approximately 670 subjects, a separate validation cohort of some 120 different subjects was used. To predict cytomegalovirus infection status, the study combined high-throughput TCR immunosequencing, statistical association of individual TCRs with disease status, and machine learning. A later analysis re-analyzed previously published TCR beta repertoires from 650 to 800 donors and added high-resolution HLA genotyping to study TCR occurrence patterns. Rather than drawing on any new phenotypic data, the later analysis identified candidate immune exposures from TCR beta sequences and the way those sequences occurred across donors. An earlier analysis of 587 of the donors applied high-throughput TCR beta sequencing to assess whether each TCR beta V gene segment acted as functional or pseudogenic. Donor age, sex, ethnicity and CMV serostatus were compiled together with the repertoire data. A later genetic analysis took genome-wide SNP genotypes for about 55% of the 666 donors and used that subset as a discovery cohort. All discovery cohort repertoires had been generated on a single sequencing platform. Both class I and class II loci were covered by HLA typing, at four-digit resolution. The number of donors typed differed by locus, with 629-630 for A, B, C, DRB1 and DQB1, 522 for DQA1, some 570 for DPA1, and around 460 for DPB1. Several DR-DQ haplotypes were handled as single units for association and clustering because linkage in the cohort was strong. On average, around 240,000 unique TCR beta nucleotide sequences were sequenced per donor among some 430 genotyped donors of the cohort, with approximately 18% of those sequences being non-productive.

Study-level results and caveats: According to a later analysis, parvovirus B19, influenza, CMV and Epstein-Barr virus appeared linked to several top co-occurrence clusters. This cohort had only TCR beta chains sequenced, and the lack of alpha or paired-chain data limited which features could be detected. V-gene and J-gene trimming of TCR beta chains was associated with a missense DCLRE1C variant in a later genetic analysis, and the association was replicated in an independent cohort. In a later analysis, most CMV-associated TCR beta chains were found to appear HLA-restricted, with HLA associations seemingly driven largely by CMV exposure. While some public TCRs were present in many individuals, most TCR sequences turned up only very rarely across donors. A later analysis found that TCR association rates varied across HLA loci, with DRB1 alleles showing the most associated TCRs and HLA-C alleles the fewest. In a later analysis, HLA-associated TCR beta chains showed more clonal expansion and lower generation probabilities than non-associated chains that were equally common. Linkage disequilibrium might explain the correlated functional status among segregating V segments, but an unknown experimental factor could not be excluded. In an earlier analysis of about 540 of the donors, most TCR beta V segments were observed in productive rearrangements about 90% or about 30% of the time, broadly matching IMGT annotations. According to a later genetic analysis, donors in an Asian-associated ancestry cluster had fewer N-insertions in productive TCRs than the approximately 670-donor mean. In both the original and validation cohorts, the classifier was reported to diagnose cytomegalovirus status with high specificity and sensitivity. The authors suggested that the approach could potentially be extended to other disease states and immunological phenotypes. For the cohort, immune exposure information was limited to CMV serostatus. The 87-base-pair reads could not distinguish some IMGT-functional V segments, including TRBV6-2 and TRBV6-3, so those segments were excluded. A cluster of highly shared sequence variants was judged likely to represent a technical artifact of the sequencing pipeline. Assigning TCR associations to individual alleles was difficult when HLA alleles, especially DR and DQ, strongly co-occurred. In a later analysis, some 18,000 TCR beta sequences were associated with specific HLA alleles at a false discovery rate of 0.05. A further reported finding was that TCR beta sequences accurately predicted the HLA-A and HLA-B alleles for most subjects in the first cohort. The presence/absence analyses assumed that sequencing depth was roughly uniform across donors, and that assumption may not be true. Three of the identified cytomegalovirus-associated TCR beta chains were confirmed in vitro to be specific for cytomegalovirus antigens. HLA typing was unavailable for some donors at each locus, so association tests used only the typed subset. In the study, around 150 TCR beta chains were listed as associated with cytomegalovirus. Over 15 rarely observed V segments, including chromosome 9 orphons, were excluded from the earlier analysis of a few hundred of the donors because counts were too low.

The protocol used for the library was the immunoSEQ multiplex PCR assay. The multiplex PCR relied on a mix of 60 forward primers for TCR Vbeta segments and 13 reverse primers for TCR Jbeta segments. The CDR3 region of rearranged TCR beta genes was amplified from genomic DNA with a multiplex PCR assay. On the Illumina HiSeq System, the amplified TCR beta libraries were sequenced as 87-base-pair reads. The original methods were these. Across the 670 or so repertoires, a later analysis counted 78 million or so unique TCR beta chains, 9.5 million to 12 million of which were shared by at least two donors. Raw reads were error-corrected and collapsed into unique sequences by a nearest-neighbor algorithm in which closely related sequences were merged to remove PCR and sequencing errors. V, D and J gene segments were assigned by aligning CDR3 sequences to IMGT reference sequences. For a sequence to be retained, at least a six-nucleotide match to both a V gene segment and a J gene segment was required. Rearrangements were called productive when the CDR3 lacked stop codons and stayed in frame with V and J; all others were non-productive. CDR3 was defined by IMGT convention, running from the second conserved V-encoded cysteine to the conserved J-encoded phenylalanine. The earlier analysis of 550 to 650 of the donors excluded any sequence lacking an unambiguous match to a single V gene segment. In an earlier analysis of a few hundred of the donors, a V segment was called functional when productive rearrangements were above 56.7%, and segregating when the standard deviation between donors exceeded 5%. A statistical classification framework was developed to diagnose cytomegalovirus status using the catalog of TCR beta chain sequences. In a later analysis, V and J genes were assigned by comparing TCR nucleotide sequences against IMGT/GENE-DB human TR gene sequences. A later analysis assigned CDR3 sequences and most-parsimonious VDJ recombination scenarios with the TCRdist pipeline. In a later analysis, each TCR beta chain was defined by its CDR3 amino acid sequence together with its V-gene family, and reads without a unique V-gene family were excluded. In a later analysis, fewer than 650 highly shared, low-generation-probability nucleotide sequences were removed to address suspected cross-contamination and a sequencing artifact. In a later analysis, a clonal expansion index was calculated for each public chain from normalized within-repertoire ranks of inferred template counts. A later analysis computed generation probabilities with a VDJ recombination model fitted to out-of-frame rearrangements, and checked the results against IGoR. In a later analysis, TCR-TCR, TCR-HLA and TCR-CMV co-occurrence was scored with hypergeometric tests, and a repertoire-size bias correction was applied to TCR pairs. In a later analysis, false discovery rates were estimated by permuting HLA or CMV assignments 20 times. In a later analysis, co-occurring TCRs were grouped using DBSCAN, with TCRdist sequence similarity added in when clustering inside HLA-allele-positive subsets. Co-occurrence clustering excluded repertoires with fewer than 30,000 or more than 120,000 public chains, plus five with anomalous nucleotide sharing. TCRdb obtained this table from immuneACCESS and retained in-frame rearrangements with V and J assigned. These tables miss some clones; where compared with another copy, unresolved V genes account for less than half of the shortfall, and the remainder is unexplained. V, J and clone size were drawn from that table, and D and trimming were deduced from the DNA. A total of approximately 100,000 clones appear in this sample, around 81% of them only once. Less than 2.5% of the sample comes from the top ten.

Notes on this clone: Its antigen is currently not known. No much larger clonotype is one base removed from it; base qualities were not supplied.

CDR1 and CDR2, per the germline V gene, are SGHTA and FQGNSA. Its CDR3 holds 16 amino acids, cysteine through phenylalanine. Of the read, only the CDR3 DNA is kept; its 48 bases are in frame from base 1. Unmatched junction bases come to 7, with V trimmed by 5 bases and J by 0 bases. In total, roughly 670 healthy bone marrow donors made up the cohort. All cohort members were sampled while nominally healthy, although unrecorded immune exposures were likely present. The donor tested CMV seronegative, placing the donor among the 352 seronegative members of the cohort. Every donor gave a peripheral blood sample, and the peripheral blood mononuclear cells from that sample were used for TCR beta sequencing. Genomic DNA extraction from the blood cell samples was performed with the Qiagen DNeasy Blood Extraction Kit.

This sequence uses TRBV7-2 and TRBJ1-1; 9 junctional bases match TRBD1. The TCR sequence derives from a woman between 25 and 40 years old in good health and CMV-seronegative. Sequenced sample: PBMCs. The CDR3 region reads CASSPHRGPMNTEAFF. The base sequence is TGTGCCAGCAGCCCTCACAGGGGGCCCATGAACACTGAAGCTTTCTTT.